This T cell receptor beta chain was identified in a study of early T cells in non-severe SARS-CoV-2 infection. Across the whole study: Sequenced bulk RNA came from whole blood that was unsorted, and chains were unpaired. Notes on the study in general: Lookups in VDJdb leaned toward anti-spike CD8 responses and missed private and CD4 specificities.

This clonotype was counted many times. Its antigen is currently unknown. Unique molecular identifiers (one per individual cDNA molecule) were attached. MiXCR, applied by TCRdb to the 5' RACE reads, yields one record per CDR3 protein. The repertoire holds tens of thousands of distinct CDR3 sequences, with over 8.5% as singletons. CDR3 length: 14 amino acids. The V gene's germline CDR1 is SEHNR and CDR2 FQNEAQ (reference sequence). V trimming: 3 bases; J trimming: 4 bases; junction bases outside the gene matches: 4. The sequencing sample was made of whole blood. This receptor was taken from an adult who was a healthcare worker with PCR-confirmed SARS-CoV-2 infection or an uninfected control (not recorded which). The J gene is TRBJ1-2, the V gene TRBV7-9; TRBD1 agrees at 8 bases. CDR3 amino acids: CASSFTGGGYGYTF. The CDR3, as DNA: TGTGCCAGCAGCTTTACAGGGGGAGGCTATGGCTACACCTTC.